The 2 T cell receptor beta chains given below trace back to one sample, sequenced in a study of blood T cells in healthy people across ages. Alongside a J-beta primer mix, a sample-barcoded 5' primer served in a second PCR lasting about 7 to 11 cycles. TCRdb analysed the 5' RACE reads with MiXCR anew, one entry per CDR3 protein. Among more than 550,000 distinct CDR3 sequences, about a fifth were seen once, and the ten largest hold around 21%. The source material was blood. Receptor source: a man between 65 and 85 years old in good health.

In this sample, this clonotype turned up a few times. V usage is TRBV19 and J usage is TRBJ2-1; 9 nucleotides match TRBD2. This CDR3 is built from 15 residues. Germline V gene sequence: CDR1 LNHDA, CDR2 SQIVND (reference sequence). V lost 2 bases and J lost 6; bases outside the gene matches: 5. The CDR3 here is CASSIWLAGTNEQFF. CDR3 coding DNA: TGTGCCAGTAGTATATGGCTAGCGGGAACCAATGAGCAGTTCTTC.

As for this clonotype: The CDR3 end shows no conserved phenylalanine or tryptophan, and so a read error is likely. The chain links TRBV6-1 to TRBJ2-1; TRBD1 aligns across 9 bases. The tail of the sequence fits TRBJ2-5 better, so the J call may be wrong. The CDR3 extends over 15 amino acids. Germline values: CDR1 MNHNS, CDR2 SASEGT. CDR3: CASSLTGGSFETQYL. In nucleotides, the CDR3 is TGTGCCAGCAGTTTGACAGGGGGGAGTTTCGAGACCCAGTACCTC.